This TCR beta chain was identified during a study of Tregs in tolerant kidney transplant recipients. Study-wide results and limits: Tregs expanded with activated donor B cells seemed most donor-specific. This study did not directly address biological reproducibility. Findings come from small patient numbers and require larger validation.

The table came from immunoSEQ multiplex PCR; TCRdb's copy has only in-frame clones and leaves some out. Here the sample table reports tens of thousands of clones. This CDR3 is built from 14 residues. V lost 7 bases and J lost 5, with 17 bases in between. The germline CDR1 and CDR2 sequences are LNHDA and SQIVND (reference sequence). In the case of this clone: As yet, its antigen is unknown. The read ends 3 residues before the CDR3 terminus; that terminus is restored from the germline J gene.

Thawed PBMCs were FACS-sorted into unstimulated CD4+CD25+CD127- regulatory T cells, CD4+CD25- non-regulatory cells, CD4 and CD8 cells. The sequence derives from a human donor who received a combined kidney and bone marrow transplant. Sample: CD4+ T cells from blood, taken before the transplant. The chain combines TRBV19 with TRBJ1-1, with D uncertain. The CDR3 bases that were read are TGTGCCAGTAAATTTGCGGGAGTAGGAACTGAA. It yields the protein CASKFAGVGTE. Given in full, the CDR3 is CASKFAGVGTEAFF.